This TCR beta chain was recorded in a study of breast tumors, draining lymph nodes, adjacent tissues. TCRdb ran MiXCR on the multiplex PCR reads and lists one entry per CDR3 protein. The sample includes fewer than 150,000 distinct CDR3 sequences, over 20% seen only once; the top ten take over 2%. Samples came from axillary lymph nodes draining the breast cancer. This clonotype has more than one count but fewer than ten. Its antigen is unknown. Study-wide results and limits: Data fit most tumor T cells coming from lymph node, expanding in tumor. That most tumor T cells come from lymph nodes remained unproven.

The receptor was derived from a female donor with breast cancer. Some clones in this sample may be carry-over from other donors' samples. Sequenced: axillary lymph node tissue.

CDR3: CASSYTLLAGRDADTQYF. CDR3 DNA: TGTGCCAGCAGTTACACCCTCTTAGCGGGAAGAGATGCAGATACGCAGTATTTT. V usage is TRBV6-2 or TRBV6-3 and J usage is TRBJ2-3; 8 nucleotides line up with TRBD2. CDR3 length equals 18 residues. The V segment lost 2 bases and the J segment 4 bases; nucleotides outside the gene matches: 14. Germline CDR1 and CDR2: MNHEY and SVGEGT.